This T cell receptor beta chain derives from a study of cytomegalovirus exposure and HLA in healthy donors. Study-wide results and limits: A later analysis showed HLA-associated TCR beta chains outstripping equally common others in clonal expansion. The authors enumerated over 150 TCR beta chains as linked to cytomegalovirus. In a later analysis, a missense DCLRE1C variant was linked to TCR beta V- and J-gene trimming.

About this clone itself: What it binds is unknown.

Both 60 Vbeta primers and 13 Jbeta primers went into the PCR. The repertoire was sequenced with immunoSEQ multiplex PCR; TCRdb's copy has only in-frame clones and lacks some. The sample shows under 200,000 clones, 65% to 80% of them seen only once. V shed 4 bases and J shed 2 bases, with 11 bases lying between them. The CDR3 totals 13 residues. Germline assignment: CDR1 SQVTM and CDR2 ANQGSEA. Sequences were obtained from PBMCs. This rearrangement joins TRBV29-1 to TRBJ1-2; weak D call: TRBD1 (6 bases). The sequence came from a woman in her thirties or forties in good health and CMV-seronegative. This CDR3 is CSVVGGANYGYTF. In DNA form, the CDR3 reads TGCAGCGTTGTTGGGGGCGCAAACTATGGCTACACCTTC. Together with reference TRBV29-1 and TRBJ1-2, the CDR3 gives the full variable domain: SAVISQKPSRDICQRGTSLTIQCQVDSQVTMMFWYRQQPGQSLTLIATANQGSEATYESGFVIDKFPISRPNLTFSTLTVSNMSPEDSSIYLCSVVGGANYGYTFGSGTRLTVV.